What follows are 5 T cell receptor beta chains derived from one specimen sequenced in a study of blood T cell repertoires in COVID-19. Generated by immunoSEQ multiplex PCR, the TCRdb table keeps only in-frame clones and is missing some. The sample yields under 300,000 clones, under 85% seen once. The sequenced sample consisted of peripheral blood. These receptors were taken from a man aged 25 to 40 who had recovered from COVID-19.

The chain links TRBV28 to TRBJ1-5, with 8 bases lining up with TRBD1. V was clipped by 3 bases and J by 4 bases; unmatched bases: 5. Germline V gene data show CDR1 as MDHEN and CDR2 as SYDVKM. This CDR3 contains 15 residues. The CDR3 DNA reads TGTGCCAGCAGTTTTCTCTACAGGGGGAATCAGCCCCAGCATTTT. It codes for CASSFLYRGNQPQHF.

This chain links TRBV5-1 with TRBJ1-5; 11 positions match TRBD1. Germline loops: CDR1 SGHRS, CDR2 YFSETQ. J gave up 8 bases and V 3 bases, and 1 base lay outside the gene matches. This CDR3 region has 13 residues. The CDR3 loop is CASSWGQGEPQHF. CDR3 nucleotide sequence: TGCGCCAGCAGCTGGGGACAGGGGGAGCCCCAGCATTTT.

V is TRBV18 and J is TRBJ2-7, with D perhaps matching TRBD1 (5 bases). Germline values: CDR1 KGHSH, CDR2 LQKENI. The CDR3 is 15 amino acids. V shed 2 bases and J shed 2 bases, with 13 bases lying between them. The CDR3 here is CASSPVTETTYEQYF. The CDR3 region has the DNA TGTGCCAGCTCACCAGTGACAGAAACTACCTACGAGCAGTACTTC.

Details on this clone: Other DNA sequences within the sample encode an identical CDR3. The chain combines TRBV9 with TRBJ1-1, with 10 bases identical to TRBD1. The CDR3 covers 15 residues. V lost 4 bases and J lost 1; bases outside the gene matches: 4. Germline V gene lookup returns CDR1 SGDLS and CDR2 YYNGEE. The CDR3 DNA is TGTGCCAGCAGCCCGAGGGACAGGGGGAACACTGAAGCTTTCTTT. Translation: CASSPRDRGNTEAFF. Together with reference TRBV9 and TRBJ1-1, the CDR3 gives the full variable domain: DSGVTQTPKHLITATGQRVTLRCSPRSGDLSVYWYQQSLDQGLQFLIQYYNGEERAKGNILERFSAQQFPDLHSELNLSSLELGDSALYFCASSPRDRGNTEAFFGQGTRLTVV.

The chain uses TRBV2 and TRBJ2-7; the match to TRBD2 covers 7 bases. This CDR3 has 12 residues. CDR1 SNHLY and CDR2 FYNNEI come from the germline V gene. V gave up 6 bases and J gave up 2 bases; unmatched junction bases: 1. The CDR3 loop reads CASRGGTYEQYV. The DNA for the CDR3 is TGTGCCAGCAGGGGGGGGACCTACGAGCAGTACGTC.